The present T cell receptor (beta chain) was sequenced within a study of brain T cells in children with intractable seizures. Study conclusions and caveats: Pre- and post-surgery blood differed in depth, so pre-surgery absences may be undersampling. HCMV serostatus was not known, and viral specificity came from CDR3 similarity only.

Sequencing was limited to surgery cases with top T cell transcript signatures in brain tissue. Repertoires were generated with immunoSEQ multiplex PCR, while TCRdb's copy carries only in-frame clones and drops some. The data hold thousands of clones, with approximately 78% observed a single time. CDR3 length: 15 amino acids. Germline values: CDR1 LNHDA, CDR2 SQIVND (reference sequence). The germline V and J ends were trimmed by 3 bases and 0 bases, with 9 bases remaining between them. Comments on this clone: Its antigen is currently unknown.

The starting material was resected brain tissue, obtained at surgery. The TCR comes from a girl aged 2-9 years with Rasmussen encephalitis and intractable seizures. The chain combines TRBV19 with TRBJ2-1, with D hard to call. The CDR3 DNA reads as TGTGCCAGTAGTATCCCGGCCAGCTCCTACAATGAGCAGTTCTTC. Residues: CASSIPASSYNEQFF.